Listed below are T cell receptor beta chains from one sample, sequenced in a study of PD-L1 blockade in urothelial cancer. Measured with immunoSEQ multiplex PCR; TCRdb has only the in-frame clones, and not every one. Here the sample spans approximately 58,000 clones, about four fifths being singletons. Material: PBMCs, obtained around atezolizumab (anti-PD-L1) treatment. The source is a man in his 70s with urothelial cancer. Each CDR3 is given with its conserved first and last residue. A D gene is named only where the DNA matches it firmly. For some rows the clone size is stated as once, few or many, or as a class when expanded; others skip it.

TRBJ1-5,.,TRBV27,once,CASSFLNQPQHF,TGTGCCAGCAGTTTCCTCAATCAGCCCCAGCATTTT
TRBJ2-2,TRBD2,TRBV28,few,CASSPPGLLIAGVNTGELFF,TGTGCCAGCAGTCCTCCGGGACTACTAATAGCGGGAGTCAACACCGGGGAGCTGTTTTTT
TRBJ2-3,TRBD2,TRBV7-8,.,CASSPREGLAGSADTQYF,TGTGCCAGCAGCCCCCGCGAGGGTCTAGCGGGAAGCGCAGATACGCAGTATTTT
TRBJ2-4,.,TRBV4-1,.,CASSQGSGSKNIQYF,TGCGCCAGCAGCCAAGGTTCAGGGTCCAAAAACATTCAGTACTTC
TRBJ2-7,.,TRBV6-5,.,CASSYTGLDPYEQYF,TGTGCCAGCAGTTATACAGGGCTCGATCCCTACGAGCAGTACTTC
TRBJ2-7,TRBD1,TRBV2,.,CATSRGTGTYEQYF,TGTGCCACCTCCAGGGGGACAGGGACGTACGAGCAGTACTTC
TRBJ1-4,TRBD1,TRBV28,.,CASRNQGAVEKLFF,TGTGCCAGCAGAAATCAGGGGGCGGTTGAAAAACTGTTTTTT
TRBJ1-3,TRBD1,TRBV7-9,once,CASSLRGTGGNTIYF,TGTGCCAGCAGCCTCCGAGGGACAGGTGGAAACACCATATATTTT
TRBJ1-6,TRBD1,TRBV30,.,CAWTRDRGNSPLHF,TGTGCCTGGACCCGGGACAGGGGTAATTCACCCCTCCACTTT
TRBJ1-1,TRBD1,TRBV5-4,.,CASRGQGAINTEAFF,TGTGCCAGCAGAGGACAGGGGGCGATTAACACTGAAGCTTTCTTT
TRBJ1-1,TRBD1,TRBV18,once,CASSQGQGGTNTEAFF,TGTGCCAGCTCACAGGGACAGGGGGGGACGAACACTGAAGCTTTCTTT
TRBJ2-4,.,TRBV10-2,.,CASSERLWDIQYF,TGCGCCAGCAGTGAAAGACTTTGGGACATTCAGTACTTC
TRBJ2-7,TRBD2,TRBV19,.,CASSRGGNEQYF,TGTGCCAGTAGTAGGGGGGGGAACGAGCAGTACTTC
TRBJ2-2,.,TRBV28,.,CASSSRGHRTGELFF,TGTGCCAGCAGTTCCCGTGGGCACAGGACCGGGGAGCTGTTTTTT
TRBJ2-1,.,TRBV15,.,CATSRDPGLDEQFF,TGTGCCACCAGCAGAGATCCAGGGTTGGATGAGCAGTTCTTC